This is a list of T cell receptor beta chains from one sample in a study of T-cell memory formation after mild COVID-19. MiXCR was run by TCRdb on the 5' RACE reads, yielding one entry per CDR3 protein. The sample contains roughly 250,000 distinct CDR3 sequences, approximately 16% of which appear only once. The specimen sequenced was PBMCs or a T cell subset sorted from them (not recorded which). These receptor sequences come from a man aged 18 to 29 who had mild COVID-19 (a few samples of this study predate the infection). Cell type and time point are not known. CDR3s include the opening cysteine and the closing phenylalanine or tryptophan. A D gene is named only where the DNA matches it firmly. Clone size is not always given. Where it is, it says once, few, many or a class for expanded clones.

17,TRBV7-8,NA,NA,TRBJ2-2,TGTGCCAGCAGCTTACGTGGAGGTTCGGCGGCCACCGGGGAGCTGTTTTTT,CASSLRGGSAATGELFF
15,TRBV29-1,TRBD2,NA,TRBJ2-1,TGCAGCGTTGGGGCTAAGGCTAGCGGAAACAATGAGCAGTTCTTC,CSVGAKASGNNEQFF
15,TRBV4-1,TRBD1,NA,TRBJ2-4,TGCGCCAGCAGCCATGTGGACAGGGACAAAAACATTCAGTACTTC,CASSHVDRDKNIQYF
12,TRBV7-2,NA,NA,TRBJ1-1,TGTGCCAGCAGCTTAAGGCCCGGGGAAGCTTTCTTT,CASSLRPGEAFF
14,TRBV2,TRBD2,many,TRBJ2-5,TGTGCCAGCAGCGGTAGCGGGGGGGCCGAGACCCAGTACTTC,CASSGSGGAETQYF
17,TRBV7-8,TRBD2,NA,TRBJ2-2,TGTGCCAGCAAGATAGTGGCTAGCGGGGTCAGAACCGGGGAGCTGTTTTTT,CASKIVASGVRTGELFF
14,TRBV4-2,TRBD2,many,TRBJ2-5,TGTGCCAGCAGCTACGGGGGGTTCCAAGAGACCCAGTACTTC,CASSYGGFQETQYF
14,TRBV10-3,NA,NA,TRBJ1-5,TGTGCCATCAGTGATCAGGACGGCAATCAGCCCCAGCATTTT,CAISDQDGNQPQHF
13,TRBV11-2,TRBD1,NA,TRBJ1-3,TGTGCCAGCAGCTTGGACAGGGAGAACACCATATATTTT,CASSLDRENTIYF
14,TRBV27,NA,few,TRBJ1-2,TGTGCCAGCAGTTACGACAGCGCATTCTATGGCTACACCTTC,CASSYDSAFYGYTF
15,TRBV12-3/TRBV12-4,NA,few,TRBJ1-3,TGTGCCAGCGGACCTTCGGGGAGGTCTGGAAACACCATATATTTT,CASGPSGRSGNTIYF
12,TRBV7-2,NA,few,TRBJ2-7,TGTGCCAGCAGCTTACGTCCTTTCGAGCAGTACTTC,CASSLRPFEQYF
14,TRBV20-1,NA,NA,TRBJ1-5,TGCAGTGCTAGGGGAGGGTTTAGCAATCAGCCCCAGCATTTT,CSARGGFSNQPQHF
16,TRBV5-1,NA,many,TRBJ2-2,TGCGCCAGCAGCCCCTGGACAGGCGGGAGCACCGGGGAGCTGTTTTTT,CASSPWTGGSTGELFF
13,TRBV7-9,NA,few,TRBJ1-6,TGTGCCAGCGCCTGGGGGGAGAATTCACCCCTCCACTTT,CASAWGENSPLHF
17,TRBV5-1,TRBD2,NA,TRBJ2-7,TGCGCCAGCAAGGGCTCGGGGTACAGCGGGGGCCCCTACGAGCAGTACTTC,CASKGSGYSGGPYEQYF
13,TRBV5-4,TRBD2,NA,TRBJ2-1,TGTGCCAGTTTGAAAGCGGGGGGCACTGAGCAGTTCTTC,CASLKAGGTEQFF
15,TRBV5-6,NA,many,TRBJ1-4,TGTGCCAGCAGCATGAGGGGAGGTGGAGTTGAAAAACTGTTTTTT,CASSMRGGGVEKLFF
14,TRBV18,NA,many,TRBJ1-4,TGTGCCAGCTCACCCGGGGCAACTAATGAAAAACTGTTTTTT,CASSPGATNEKLFF
15,TRBV12-3/TRBV12-4,NA,few,TRBJ2-4,TGTGCCAGCAGGCAGACCATGGGGCCAAAAAACATTCAGTACTTC,CASRQTMGPKNIQYF
19,TRBV5-1,TRBD1,few,TRBJ2-2,TGCGCCAGCAGCCCTGCCCCCTCCGGGACAGGGGGTGACACCGGGGAGCTGTTTTTT,CASSPAPSGTGGDTGELFF
18,TRBV12-3/TRBV12-4,TRBD1,few,TRBJ2-6,TGTGCCAGCAGTCCGCTCCTCGGACAGGACTCTGGGGCCAACGTCCTGACTTTC,CASSPLLGQDSGANVLTF
14,TRBV7-7,NA,NA,TRBJ2-2,TGTGCTAGCAGCTTAGCGTGGGGCACCGGGGATCTGTTTTTT,CASSLAWGTGDLFF
12,TRBV18,TRBD2,NA,TRBJ2-7,TGTGCCAGCTCAGAGACTAGCCACGAGCAGTACTTC,CASSETSHEQYF
16,TRBV19,NA,few,TRBJ1-4,TGTGCCAGTAGTACCCGGGCCGTGGGCGTTAATGAAAAACTGTTTTTT,CASSTRAVGVNEKLFF
13,TRBV7-2,NA,NA,TRBJ2-2,TGTGCCAGCAGGGAACAGTACACCGGGGAGCTGTTTTTT,CASREQYTGELFF
16,TRBV28,NA,NA,TRBJ2-7,TGTGCCAGCAGTTTATTTGTGGGCACTGCCTCCTACGAGCAGTACTTC,CASSLFVGTASYEQYF
13,TRBV28,NA,few,TRBJ1-2,TGTGCCAGCAGTAACAGAGAGAACTATGGCTACACCTTC,CASSNRENYGYTF
14,TRBV12-3/TRBV12-4,NA,few,TRBJ1-1,TGTGCCAGCAGTTTACGGGGTCAATCTCCTGAAGCTTTCTTT,CASSLRGQSPEAFF
16,TRBV3-1,NA,NA,TRBJ2-3,TGTGCCAGCAGCCAAAAAGGATGGGGCGACCTCGATACGCAGTATTTT,CASSQKGWGDLDTQYF
15,TRBV7-8,TRBD1,many,TRBJ2-5,TGTGCCAGCAGCTTTGACAGGGTAGGAGGCGAGACCCAGTACTTC,CASSFDRVGGETQYF
11,TRBV7-2,NA,few,TRBJ2-3,TGTGCCAGCCGGGGGACTTATACGCAGTATTTT,CASRGTYTQYF
16,TRBV6-2/TRBV6-3,NA,NA,TRBJ2-2,TGTGCCAGTCGATCTTTCCGAACAGGGATCTCCGGGGAGCTGTTTTTT,CASRSFRTGISGELFF
15,TRBV20-1,TRBD1,NA,TRBJ1-3,TGCAGTGCTACGGGACAGGCCGACTCTGGAAACACCATATATTTT,CSATGQADSGNTIYF
14,TRBV7-9,TRBD1,many,TRBJ1-4,TGTGCCAGCAGCGTCGGACAGGGGGGCGAAAAACTGTTTTTT,CASSVGQGGEKLFF
12,TRBV7-2,NA,NA,TRBJ1-2,TGTGCCACTAACCCGGGGGGATCTGGCTACACCTTC,CATNPGGSGYTF
13,TRBV4-2,NA,NA,TRBJ2-3,TGTGCCAGCAGCCCCTCTAGGCCCGATACGCAGTATTTT,CASSPSRPDTQYF
13,TRBV9,NA,many,TRBJ2-7,TGTGCCAGCAGCGTAGGGGTTGGGGGCGAGCAGTACTTC,CASSVGVGGEQYF
13,TRBV19,NA,few,TRBJ1-1,TGTGCCAGTAGTATAGGTTTGGTGGCTGAAGCTTTCTTT,CASSIGLVAEAFF
13,TRBV24-1,NA,few,TRBJ1-5,TGTGCCACCAGTGATTTTGGGTTTCAGCCCCAGCATTTT,CATSDFGFQPQHF
14,TRBV7-3,NA,few,TRBJ1-1,TGTGCCAGCAGCCCCGGGTGGGGGAACACTGAAGCTTTCTTT,CASSPGWGNTEAFF
16,TRBV5-1,TRBD2,few,TRBJ2-3,TGCGCCAGCAGCGCTCTGGAGGGCGGGGGGACCGATACGCAGTATTTT,CASSALEGGGTDTQYF
17,TRBV5-1,TRBD2,few,TRBJ2-1,TGCGCCAGCAGCCTCACGAGCGGGGGGGCCGCCTACAATGAGCAGTTCTTC,CASSLTSGGAAYNEQFF
15,TRBV6-1,TRBD1,few,TRBJ1-1,TGTGCCAGCAGCCACGGGGGACAGGGGGCAACTGAAGCTTTCTTT,CASSHGGQGATEAFF
15,TRBV7-8,TRBD2,many,TRBJ2-2,TGTGCCAGCAGACGCCCGGGACTAGCTGCCGGGGAGCTGTTTTTT,CASRRPGLAAGELFF
13,TRBV6-5,NA,NA,TRBJ1-1,TGTGCCAGCACCTACCAAGAGAACACTGAAGCTTTCTTT,CASTYQENTEAFF
15,TRBV20-1,TRBD1,few,TRBJ2-4,TGCAGTGCTAGAGGCGGGACAGGGTTTGAAAACATTCAGTACTTC,CSARGGTGFENIQYF
11,TRBV6-4,NA,once,TRBJ2-4,TGTGCCAGCAGTGACGGGATCATTCAGTACTTC,CASSDGIIQYF
13,TRBV3-1,NA,few,TRBJ1-1,TGTGCCAGCAGCGAGGGGTCGGACACTGAAGCTTTCTTT,CASSEGSDTEAFF
14,TRBV7-6,NA,few,TRBJ2-1,TGTGCCAGCAGTCCCGGGGAGGAAAGGAATGAGCAGTTCTTC,CASSPGEERNEQFF
14,TRBV20-1,TRBD1,NA,TRBJ2-1,TGCAGTGCTGCCCCCGGACAGGGGATGGTTGGGCAGTTCTTC,CSAAPGQGMVGQFF